This T cell receptor (beta chain) was sequenced for a study of T cells in Graves' hyperthyroidism and ophthalmopathy. Whole-study context: Any treatment followed the collection of peripheral blood at initial diagnosis. The study, taken as a whole, reports: A 13 V-J signature model discriminated ophthalmopathy versus stable hyperthyroidism. Model-based prediction identified ophthalmopathy a median about 7 months prior to its onset.

Points on this clonotype: The target antigen is unknown.

There were TCR beta CDR3 regions amplified from RNA transcripts. The HTBI primer set drove a first-round RT-PCR of the TCR CDR3. TCRdb called the multiplex PCR reads again in MiXCR, with one record for every CDR3 protein. The profile covers around 700,000 distinct CDR3 sequences, with approximately 19% appearing a single time and 15% to 20% taken by the ten largest. This CDR3 contains 16 residues. Trimming left V 0 bases short and J 3 bases short, with 14 bases between. The germline gives CDR1 SGHRS, CDR2 YFSETQ. This receptor was taken from a woman between 45 and 65 years old with Graves' hyperthyroidism that later progressed to Graves' ophthalmopathy. Sequencing used blood. The chain recombines TRBV5-1 with TRBJ2-3; the D gene is possibly TRBD2 (6 bases). CDR3 nucleotides: TGCGCCAGCAGCTTGGGCGGGGTGATAACTACAGATACGCAGTATTTT. Residues: CASSLGGVITTDTQYF.